The 9 T cell receptor beta chains reported below all come from one sample, sequenced in a study of graft-versus-host responses after intestinal transplantation (dated by TCRdb to about 2021). Their antigen targets remain unknown. The library was built by means of the immunoSEQ multiplex PCR assay. Here the immuneACCESS table is served through TCRdb, limited to in-frame sequences with V and J called. Missing clones are a known gap in these copies; in checked studies unresolved V genes cover under half, and the rest lacks a known reason. Counted in this sample were 100,000 to 110,000 clones; roughly 90% of them appeared once. The ten largest account for 0.85% to 1% of the sample. The time point label on this specimen signifies: cells obtained before transplantation from donor or recipient. Here the sequenced sample was unstimulated CD4+ T cells sorted from spleen or lymph node cells, taken before transplant. The source of these receptors is a human donor who was the organ donor for an intestinal transplant.

The rearrangement joins TRBV29-1 to TRBJ1-3; D remains ambiguous. Germline CDR1 and CDR2: SQVTM and ANQGSEA. V was cut by 4 bases and J by 0 bases, with 10 bases left in between. The CDR3 sequence is 14 residues long. The CDR3 sequence: CSVADFRSGNTIYF. The CDR3 region has the DNA TGCAGCGTTGCGGACTTTCGCTCTGGAAACACCATATATTTT. Together with reference TRBV29-1 and TRBJ1-3, the CDR3 gives the full variable domain: SAVISQKPSRDICQRGTSLTIQCQVDSQVTMMFWYRQQPGQSLTLIATANQGSEATYESGFVIDKFPISRPNLTFSTLTVSNMSPEDSSIYLCSVADFRSGNTIYFGEGSWLTVV.

The chain couples TRBV6-6 to TRBJ2-2; D call uncertain. The CDR3 length is 13 residues. Germline CDR1 MNHNY, CDR2 SVGAGI (reference sequence). The V end was cut by 1 base, the J end by 6 bases, with 6 bases between. The CDR3 bases are TGTGCCAGCAGTTACTACGCGCCCGGGGAGCTGTTTTTT. Translating gives CASSYYAPGELFF.

This chain joins TRBV2 and TRBJ2-2, with TRBD1 identical over 9 bases. Trimming removed 7 bases from V and 0 bases from J; junction bases left unmatched: 6. Germline CDR1 SNHLY, CDR2 FYNNEI. CDR3 length: 16 residues. The CDR3 DNA sequence: TGTGCCAGCACCCGAGGGACAGGGACGAACACCGGGGAGCTGTTTTTT. It codes for CASTRGTGTNTGELFF.

The chain has TRBV9 and TRBJ2-3, with D perhaps matching TRBD2 (6 bases). The CDR3 runs to 15 residues. The V end was cut by 2 bases, the J end by 0 bases, with 10 bases between. Germline-derived CDR1 and CDR2 are SGDLS and YYNGEE. CDR3 in amino acids: CASSVWGTSTDTQYF. The CDR3 coding sequence is TGTGCCAGCAGCGTGTGGGGGACTAGCACAGATACGCAGTATTTT.

The chain combines TRBV10-3 with TRBJ2-2; D might be TRBD1 (6 bases). The CDR3 extends over 14 amino acids. CDR1 and CDR2 (germline): ENHRY, SYGVKD. Trimming removed 5 bases at V and 8 bases at J, with 15 bases between. CDR3 in DNA: TGTGCCATCAGTAGCACAGGGCCCACTGGGGAGCTGTTTTTT. Translating gives CAISSTGPTGELFF.

As concerns this clone: The junction departs from germline at one end; a sequencing error may be responsible. The V call is TRBV18, the J call TRBJ1-4, with TRBD1 matching over 8 bases. The CDR3 loop spans 15 amino acids. CDR1 and CDR2 from the germline V gene are KGHSH and LQKENI. The chain's CDR3 is CASSRTGGTNKKLFF. CDR3 bases: TGTGCCAGCTCACGTACAGGGGGAACTAATAAAAAACTGTTTTTT.

Only a few counts were recorded for this clone. The J gene is TRBJ1-3, the V gene TRBV28, with D possibly being TRBD1 (5 bases). V lost 7 bases, J lost 2 bases, and 12 bases lay in between. The CDR3 consists of 14 residues. Germline V gene sequence: CDR1 MDHEN, CDR2 SYDVKM. CDR3 coding DNA: TGTGCCAGCACCCCCGGAGGGGCTGGAAACACCATATATTTT. Residues: CASTPGGAGNTIYF.

The chain recombines TRBV5-1 with TRBJ1-2; D not resolved. Germline-derived CDR1 and CDR2 are SGHRS and YFSETQ. V was shortened by 0 bases and J by 3 bases, with 12 bases between the two germline ends. CDR3 length: 15 residues. The CDR3 region is CASSLGLALDYGYTF. CDR3 nucleotides: TGCGCCAGCAGCTTGGGTTTAGCGCTTGACTATGGCTACACCTTC. Filled out from reference TRBV5-1 and TRBJ1-2, the complete variable domain reads KAGVTQTPRYLIKTRGQQVTLSCSPISGHRSVSWYQQTPGQGLQFLFEYFSETQRNKGNFPGRFSGRQFSNSRSEMNVSTLELGDSALYLCASSLGLALDYGYTFGSGTRLTVV.

J is TRBJ2-5 and V is TRBV10-3; D is possibly TRBD2 (5 bases). V lost 4 bases and J 2 bases, leaving 8 bases between the germline ends. Germline V gene data show CDR1 as ENHRY and CDR2 as SYGVKD. The CDR3 is 13 amino acids. CDR3 sequence (DNA): TGTGCCATCAGTGGAGGGTTGCAAGAGACCCAGTACTTC. Amino acid sequence: CAISGGLQETQYF.